This T cell receptor (beta chain) was sequenced in a study of blood T cell repertoires in COVID-19 (dated by TCRdb to the early 2020s). Study-level background: The collaborator samples originated in the United States, Italy and Spain and spanned the acute and convalescent phases of COVID-19. The material from the prospective study consisted of cDNA or gDNA derived from T cells, B-cell-depleted T cells, or PBMCs. The dataset comprised deeply sampled blood TCRbeta repertoires from subjects exposed to, actively infected with, or recovered from COVID-19. A freely available public database, intended as a resource for researchers studying the immune response to SARS-CoV-2, is where the repertoires were released. The samples were drawn from two sources: the first 160 participants of the ongoing ImmuneRACE study, and 1,254 subjects contributed by 6 global collaborators. The sample metadata nearly always contained a de-identified subject ID, COVID-19 status, age in years and sex. Where HLA class I and class II types were available, the types were taken from metadata supplied by the sample provider, not from assay-based typing.

From the germline V gene, CDR1 is ENHRY and CDR2 is SYGVKD. Including cysteine and phenylalanine, the CDR3 has 13 amino acids. Of the read, only the CDR3 DNA is kept; its 39 bases are in frame from base 1. V is shortened by 7 bases, J by 1 base, and the region joining them spans 8 bases. Each collaborating institution followed its own protocols to collect whole blood in K2EDTA tubes. Collaborator samples were shipped for TCRbeta analysis as frozen whole blood, isolated PBMCs, or DNA extracted from either sample type. The immunoSEQ Assay, a bias-controlled multiplex PCR, was used to amplify TCRbeta CDR3 regions from genomic DNA. As for the authors' bioinformatics: The number of nucleated cells in each sample was estimated by amplification of reference gene primers within the assay. To quantify the absolute abundance of each unique TCRbeta CDR3 rearrangement, sequence reads were collapsed and filtered. Productive Simpson clonality was computed per sample as the square root of Simpson's diversity index over productive rearrangements. Imported from immuneACCESS, the table was reduced by TCRdb to in-frame sequences with V and J called. These copies leave out some clones; in studies compared against another copy, an unresolved V gene accounts for under half, and the cause of the remainder is not known. The DNA gave D and trimming, while V, J and clone size come from that table. For this sample there are 150,000 to 200,000 clones; around 76% appear just once. The ten largest clones represent just over 8.5% of the sample.

What the authors observed across the whole study: The quantity of clinical and demographic metadata differed by source and by participant and was supplied without curation.

Concerning this clone itself: The antigen this receptor binds is unknown. Base qualities are not at hand, and no much larger clone is one base apart.

Input material: peripheral blood. This clonotype originated in a woman between 45 and 60 years old with active or convalescent COVID-19. The V and J genes are TRBV10-3 and TRBJ1-5, with no reliable assignment of the D segment. This receptor has the CDR3 CAINAESNQPQHF. The nucleotide sequence reads TGTGCCATCAATGCGGAAAGCAATCAGCCCCAGCATTTT.